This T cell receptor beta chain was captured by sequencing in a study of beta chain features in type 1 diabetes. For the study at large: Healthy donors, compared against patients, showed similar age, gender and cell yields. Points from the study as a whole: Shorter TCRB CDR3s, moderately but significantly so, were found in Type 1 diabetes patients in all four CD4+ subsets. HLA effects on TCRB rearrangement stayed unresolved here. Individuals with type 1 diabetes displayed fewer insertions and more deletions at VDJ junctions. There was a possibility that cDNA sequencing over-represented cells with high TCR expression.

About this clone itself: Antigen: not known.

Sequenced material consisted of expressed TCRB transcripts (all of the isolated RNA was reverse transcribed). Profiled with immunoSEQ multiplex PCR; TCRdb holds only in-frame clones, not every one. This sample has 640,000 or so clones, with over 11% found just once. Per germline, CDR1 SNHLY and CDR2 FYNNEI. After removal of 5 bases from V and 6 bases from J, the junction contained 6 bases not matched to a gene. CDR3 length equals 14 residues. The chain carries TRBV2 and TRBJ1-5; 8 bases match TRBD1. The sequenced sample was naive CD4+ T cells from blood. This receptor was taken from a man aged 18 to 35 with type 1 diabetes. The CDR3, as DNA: TGTGCCAGCAGTAGTCAGGGGGCAATTCAGCCCCAGCATTTT. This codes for CASSSQGAIQPQHF.